This entry features one TCR beta chain sequence. Its antigen is still unknown. The V segment lost 3 bases and the J segment 5 bases; nucleotides outside the gene matches: 6. Germline CDR1 reads LNHDA; CDR2 reads SQIVND (reference sequence). The CDR3 length is 14 residues. The data are from a study of vaccination and CD4 T cells after COVID-19. Time point indicated: late sampling 161 to 241 days after vaccination in a few convalescent patients. Treatment described: approximately 11-day PBMC culture with coronavirus spike peptide pools or control peptides (ViraFEST assay). Cultured CD4+ T-cell DNA underwent Oncomine TCR Beta short-read sequencing. TCRdb re-analysed the PCR reads in MiXCR, keeping a single row per CDR3 protein. The sample shows fewer than 20,000 distinct CDR3 sequences, 44% of them seen only once.

This TCR derives from a human donor who had recovered from COVID-19. This specimen was CD4+ T cells from blood, cultured in vitro, taken about 7 months after SARS-CoV-2 vaccination. This chain joins TRBV19 and TRBJ2-7, with 8 bases aligning to TRBD1. Here the CDR3 DNA reads TGTGCCAGTAGTATCACAGGGGGTGTCCACGAGCAGTACTTC. This sequence encodes CASSITGGVHEQYF.